This T cell receptor (beta chain) is drawn from a study of blood T cell repertoires in COVID-19. On the study more broadly: Both acute and convalescent COVID-19 samples were obtained from the United States, Italy and Spain. Sources were T cells, B-cell-depleted T cells, or PBMCs; the material itself was cDNA or gDNA.

The germline gives CDR1 SGDLS, CDR2 YYNGEE. Trimming cost V 3 bases and J 2 bases; bases outside gene matches: 2. The CDR3 has 15 residues. Per the original data handling: Counts of nucleated cells, estimated from reference gene primer amplification, were obtained. Profiled with immunoSEQ multiplex PCR; TCRdb holds only in-frame clones, not every one. That table gives V, J and clone size, and the DNA gave D and trimming. Of around 190,000 clones detected, under 90% appear once; the ten largest clones hold approximately 6.9%. The rearrangement uses TRBV9 and TRBJ1-4; TRBD1 aligns across 9 bases. The sample was peripheral blood. This receptor was identified in a man aged 60 to 75 with acute or convalescent COVID-19. CDR3 sequence (DNA): TGTGCCAGCAGCGCACAGGGGGCCACTAATGAAAAACTGTTTTTT. Translated: CASSAQGATNEKLFF.